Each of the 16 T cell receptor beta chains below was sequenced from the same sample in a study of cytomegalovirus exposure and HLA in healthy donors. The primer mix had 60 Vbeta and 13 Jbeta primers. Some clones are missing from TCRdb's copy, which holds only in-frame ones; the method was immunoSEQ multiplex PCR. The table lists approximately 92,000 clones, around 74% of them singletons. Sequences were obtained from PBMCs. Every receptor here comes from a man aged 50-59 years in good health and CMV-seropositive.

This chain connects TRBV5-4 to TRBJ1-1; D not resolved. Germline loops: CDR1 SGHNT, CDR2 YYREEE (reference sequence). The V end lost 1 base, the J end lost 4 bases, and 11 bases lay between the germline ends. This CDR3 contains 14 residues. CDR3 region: CASSLSTSGTEAFF. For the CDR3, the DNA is TGTGCCAGCAGCTTGTCAACCAGCGGCACTGAAGCTTTCTTT.

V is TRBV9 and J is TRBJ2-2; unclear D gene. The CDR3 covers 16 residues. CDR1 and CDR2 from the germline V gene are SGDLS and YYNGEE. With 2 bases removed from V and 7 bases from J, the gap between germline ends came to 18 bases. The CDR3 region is CASSVFSSSQNGELFF. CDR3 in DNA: TGTGCCAGCAGCGTGTTCAGCTCATCACAGAACGGGGAGCTGTTTTTT.

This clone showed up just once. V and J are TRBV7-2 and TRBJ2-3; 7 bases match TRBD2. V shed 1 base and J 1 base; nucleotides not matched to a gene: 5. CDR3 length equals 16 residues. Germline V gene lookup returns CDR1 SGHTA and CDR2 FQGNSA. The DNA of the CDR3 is TGTGCCAGCAGCTTAGGTGGCCGGGGGGGCACAGATACGCAGTATTTT. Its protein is CASSLGGRGGTDTQYF.

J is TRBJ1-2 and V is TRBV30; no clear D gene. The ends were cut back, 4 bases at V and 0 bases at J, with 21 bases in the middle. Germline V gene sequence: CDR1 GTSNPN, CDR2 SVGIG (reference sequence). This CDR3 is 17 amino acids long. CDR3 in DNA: TGTGCCTGGAATTCCCCCGGACTACTTTTAGCTAACTATGGCTACACCTTC. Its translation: CAWNSPGLLLANYGYTF.

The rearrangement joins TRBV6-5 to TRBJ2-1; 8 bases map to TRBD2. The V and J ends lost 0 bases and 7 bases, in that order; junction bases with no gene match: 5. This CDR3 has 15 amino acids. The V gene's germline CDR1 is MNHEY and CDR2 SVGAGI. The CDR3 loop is CASSYSTGGPNEQFF. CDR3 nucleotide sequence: TGTGCCAGCAGTTACTCGACGGGGGGGCCTAATGAGCAGTTCTTC.

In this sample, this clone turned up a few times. The CDR3 spells CASRRGGTQNTEAFF. Here the CDR3 DNA reads TGTGCCAGCCGCCGGGGGGGGACACAGAACACTGAAGCTTTCTTT. This chain uses TRBV9 with TRBJ1-1; tentatively, D is TRBD1 (6 bases). Germline CDR1 reads SGDLS; CDR2 reads YYNGEE. The CDR3 contains 15 residues. V was pared by 7 bases and J by 1 base, with 17 bases between.

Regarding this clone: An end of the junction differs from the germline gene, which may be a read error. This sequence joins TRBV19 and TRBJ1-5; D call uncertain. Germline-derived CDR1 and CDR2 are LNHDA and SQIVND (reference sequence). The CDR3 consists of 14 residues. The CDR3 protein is CASSIGTRNQPQNF. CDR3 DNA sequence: TGTGCCAGTAGTATAGGGACTCGCAATCAGCCCCAGAATTTT.

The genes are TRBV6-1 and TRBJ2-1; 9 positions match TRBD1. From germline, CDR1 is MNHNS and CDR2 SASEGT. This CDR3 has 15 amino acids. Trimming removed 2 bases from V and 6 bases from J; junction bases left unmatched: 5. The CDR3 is CASSEFRQGGNEQFF. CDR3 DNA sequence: TGTGCCAGCAGTGAATTTAGACAGGGGGGCAATGAGCAGTTCTTC.

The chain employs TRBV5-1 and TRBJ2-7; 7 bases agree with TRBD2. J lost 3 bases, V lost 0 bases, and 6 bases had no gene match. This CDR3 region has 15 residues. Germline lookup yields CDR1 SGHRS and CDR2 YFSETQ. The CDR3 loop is CASSLAGAGSYEQYF. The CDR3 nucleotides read TGCGCCAGCAGCTTGGCCGGAGCGGGGAGCTACGAGCAGTACTTC. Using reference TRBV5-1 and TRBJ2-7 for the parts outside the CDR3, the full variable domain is KAGVTQTPRYLIKTRGQQVTLSCSPISGHRSVSWYQQTPGQGLQFLFEYFSETQRNKGNFPGRFSGRQFSNSRSEMNVSTLELGDSALYLCASSLAGAGSYEQYFGPGTRLTVT.

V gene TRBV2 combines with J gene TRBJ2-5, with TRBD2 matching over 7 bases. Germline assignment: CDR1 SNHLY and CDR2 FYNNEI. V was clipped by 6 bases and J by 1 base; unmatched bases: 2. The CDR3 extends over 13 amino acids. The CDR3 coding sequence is TGTGCCAGCAGCCGGACTAGCCAAGAGACCCAGTACTTC. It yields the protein CASSRTSQETQYF.

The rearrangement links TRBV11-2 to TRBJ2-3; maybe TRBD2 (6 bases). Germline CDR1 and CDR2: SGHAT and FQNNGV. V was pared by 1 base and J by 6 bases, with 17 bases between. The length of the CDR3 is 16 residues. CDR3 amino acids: CASSLVTEGSSDTQYF. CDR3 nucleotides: TGTGCCAGCAGCTTAGTAACGGAGGGAAGTTCGGATACGCAGTATTTT.

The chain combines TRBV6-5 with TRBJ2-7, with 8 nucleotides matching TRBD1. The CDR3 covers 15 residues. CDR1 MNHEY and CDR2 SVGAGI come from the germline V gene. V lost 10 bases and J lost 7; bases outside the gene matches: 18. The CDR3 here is CATLTGGGGPGEQYF. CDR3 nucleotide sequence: TGTGCCACCCTAACAGGGGGTGGGGGTCCGGGGGAGCAGTACTTC.

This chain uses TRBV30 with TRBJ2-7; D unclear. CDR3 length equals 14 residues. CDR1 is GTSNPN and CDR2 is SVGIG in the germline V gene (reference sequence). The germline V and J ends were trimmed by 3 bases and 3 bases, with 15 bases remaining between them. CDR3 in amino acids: CAWRPMRQFYEQYF. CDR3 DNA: TGTGCCTGGAGGCCTATGCGGCAGTTCTACGAGCAGTACTTC.

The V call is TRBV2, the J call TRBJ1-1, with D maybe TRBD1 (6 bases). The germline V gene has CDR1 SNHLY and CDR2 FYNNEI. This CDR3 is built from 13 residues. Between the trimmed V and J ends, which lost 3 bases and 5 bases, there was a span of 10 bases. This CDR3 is CASSEGALTEAFF. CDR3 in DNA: TGTGCCAGCAGTGAGGGGGCTTTAACTGAAGCTTTCTTT. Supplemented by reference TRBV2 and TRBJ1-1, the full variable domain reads EPEVTQTPSHQVTQMGQEVILRCVPISNHLYFYWYRQILGQKVEFLVSFYNNEISEKSEIFDDQFSVERPDGSNFTLKIRSTKLEDSAMYFCASSEGALTEAFFGQGTRLTVV.

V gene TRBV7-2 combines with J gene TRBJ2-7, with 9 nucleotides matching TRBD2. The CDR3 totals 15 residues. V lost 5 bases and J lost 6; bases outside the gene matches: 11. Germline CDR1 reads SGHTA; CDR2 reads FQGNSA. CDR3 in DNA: TGTGCCAGCAGCCCCCCCGCGGGGGGGCCATCCGAGCAGTACTTC. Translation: CASSPPAGGPSEQYF.

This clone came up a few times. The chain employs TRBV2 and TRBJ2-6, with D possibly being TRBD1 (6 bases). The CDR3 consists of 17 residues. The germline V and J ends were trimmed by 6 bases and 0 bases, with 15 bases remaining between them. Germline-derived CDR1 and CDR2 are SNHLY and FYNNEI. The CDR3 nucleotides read TGTGCCAGCAGGCTCCGGGACACTCTCTCTGGGGCCAACGTCCTGACTTTC. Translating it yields CASRLRDTLSGANVLTF. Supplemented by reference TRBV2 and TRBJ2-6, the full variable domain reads EPEVTQTPSHQVTQMGQEVILRCVPISNHLYFYWYRQILGQKVEFLVSFYNNEISEKSEIFDDQFSVERPDGSNFTLKIRSTKLEDSAMYFCASRLRDTLSGANVLTFGAGSRLTVL.